The TCR beta chain under discussion was sequenced for a study of T cell responses to AZD1222 COVID-19 vaccine. V was pared by 0 bases and J by 4 bases, with 4 bases between. There are 13 residues in the CDR3. Germline V gene data show CDR1 as GTSNPN and CDR2 as SVGIG (reference sequence). Turning to this clone: Its antigen is not identified.

The table came from immunoSEQ multiplex PCR; TCRdb's copy has only in-frame clones and leaves some out. In the table there are some 120,000 clones, over 75% of which are singletons. Whole-study findings and limits: Repertoire sampling occurred only after the peak T cell response.

The sequenced sample was peripheral blood, obtained on day 0 of MenACWY control vaccination. The rearrangement joins TRBV30 to TRBJ2-6; D is ambiguous. The clonotype was recovered from an adult in good health. In DNA, the CDR3 is TGTGCCTGGAGTGTAGGCGGGGCCAACGTCCTGACTTTC. Translating gives CAWSVGGANVLTF.